The sequence of this TCR beta chain was determined in a study of blood T cell repertoires in COVID-19 (dated by TCRdb to about 2020). For the study in its entirety: The collaborator samples originated in the United States, Italy and Spain and spanned the acute and convalescent phases of COVID-19. The prospective study material was composed of cDNA or gDNA derived from T cells, B-cell-depleted T cells, or PBMCs. Subjects who had been exposed to COVID-19, were actively infected with it, or had recovered from it provided the deeply sampled blood TCRbeta repertoires that made up the dataset. A freely available public database, intended as a resource for researchers studying the immune response to SARS-CoV-2, is where the repertoires were released. Samples came from the ongoing ImmuneRACE study (first 160 participants) plus 1,254 subjects from 6 global collaborators. A de-identified subject ID, COVID-19 status, age in years and sex were almost always included in the sample metadata. Where available, HLA class I and class II types were obtained from metadata supplied by the sample provider rather than from assay-based typing.

A remark on this clone: This clone's antigen is unknown. Qualities for individual bases were not recorded, and no much larger clone is one base off.

CDR1 and CDR2, looked up from the germline V gene (reference sequence), are LNHDA and SQIVND. The CDR3 starts with the cysteine, ends with the phenylalanine, and has 18 residues. Of the read, only the CDR3 DNA is kept; its 54 bases are in frame from base 1. Cut back by 5 bases and 2 bases, the V and J ends lie 22 bases apart. The collaborating institutions used their own protocols to collect whole blood in K2EDTA tubes. For TCRbeta analysis, collaborators shipped samples as frozen whole blood, isolated PBMCs, or DNA extracted from either of those sample types. Broad study findings and their caveats: How much clinical and demographic metadata was included differed by source and by participant, and the metadata was provided uncurated.

TCRbeta CDR3 regions were amplified from genomic DNA using the immunoSEQ Assay, a bias-controlled multiplex PCR. Turning to the authors' computational methods: Nucleated cell counts per sample were estimated from amplification of reference gene primers within the assay. Sequence reads were collapsed and filtered to measure the absolute abundance of every unique TCRbeta CDR3 rearrangement. Productive Simpson clonality was computed per sample as the square root of Simpson's diversity index over productive rearrangements. The table comes from immuneACCESS by way of TCRdb, which keeps in-frame sequences with V and J called. Part of the clones is missing from these tables; in studies checked, under half for an unresolved V gene and the rest for unknown reasons. V, J and clone size reflect that table, while D and trimming were determined from the DNA. This sample holds fewer than 75,000 clones; 80% to 90% were observed only once. The ten largest clones represent roughly 4% of the sample.

The chain is encoded by TRBV19 joined to TRBJ2-1; the D gene is possibly TRBD2, with 6 bases matching. The source of this sequence is a man in his fifties with active COVID-19. Source material: peripheral blood. This receptor carries the CDR3 CASSSPRWMERAYNEQFF. The nucleotide sequence is TGTGCCAGTAGTTCCCCCAGGTGGATGGAGCGGGCCTACAATGAGCAGTTCTTC.